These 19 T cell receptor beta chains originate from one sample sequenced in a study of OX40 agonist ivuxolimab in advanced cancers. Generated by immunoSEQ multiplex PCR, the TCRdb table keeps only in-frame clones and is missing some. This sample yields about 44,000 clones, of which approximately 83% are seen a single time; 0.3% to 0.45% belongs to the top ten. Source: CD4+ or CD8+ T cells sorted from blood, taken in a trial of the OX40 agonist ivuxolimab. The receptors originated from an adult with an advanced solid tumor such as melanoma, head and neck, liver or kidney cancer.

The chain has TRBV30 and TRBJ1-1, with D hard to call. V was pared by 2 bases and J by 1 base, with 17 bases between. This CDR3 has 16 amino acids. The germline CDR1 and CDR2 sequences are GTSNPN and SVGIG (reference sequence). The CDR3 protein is CAWSLSAVRRNTEAFF. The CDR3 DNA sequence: TGTGCCTGGAGTCTTTCCGCGGTCAGGAGGAACACTGAAGCTTTCTTT.

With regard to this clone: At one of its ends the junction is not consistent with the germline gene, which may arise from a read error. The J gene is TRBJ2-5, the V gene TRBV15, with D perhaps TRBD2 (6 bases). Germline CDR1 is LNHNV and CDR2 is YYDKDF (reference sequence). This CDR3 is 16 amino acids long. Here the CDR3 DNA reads TGTGCCACCAGCAGAGATCCTGGGGGGAGACAAGAGACCCAGCACTTC. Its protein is CATSRDPGGRQETQHF.

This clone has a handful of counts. The CDR3 DNA is TGTGCCAGTAGTATACAGGGGGCGATGTACAATGAGCAGTTCTTC. It specifies CASSIQGAMYNEQFF. The V call is TRBV19, the J call TRBJ2-1; TRBD1 agrees at 8 bases. Germline trimming cut 2 bases from V and 4 bases from J; bases unmatched to any gene: 4. This CDR3 contains 15 residues. Per the germline V gene, CDR1 is LNHDA and CDR2 is SQIVND (reference sequence).

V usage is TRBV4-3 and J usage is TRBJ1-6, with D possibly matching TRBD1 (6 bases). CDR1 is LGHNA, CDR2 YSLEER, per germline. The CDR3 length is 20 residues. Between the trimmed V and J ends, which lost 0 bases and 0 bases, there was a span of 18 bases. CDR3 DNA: TGCGCCAGCAGCCAAGATTTAGGAGGGGGATCGAGCTCCTATAATTCACCCCTCCACTTT. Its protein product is CASSQDLGGGSSSYNSPLHF.

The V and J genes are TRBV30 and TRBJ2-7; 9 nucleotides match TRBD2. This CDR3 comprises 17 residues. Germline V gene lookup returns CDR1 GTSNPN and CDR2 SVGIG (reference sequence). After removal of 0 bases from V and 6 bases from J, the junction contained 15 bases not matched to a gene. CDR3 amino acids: CAWSVTRTGTSRGEQYF. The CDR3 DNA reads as TGTGCCTGGAGTGTTACCCGTACCGGGACTAGCCGAGGCGAGCAGTACTTC.

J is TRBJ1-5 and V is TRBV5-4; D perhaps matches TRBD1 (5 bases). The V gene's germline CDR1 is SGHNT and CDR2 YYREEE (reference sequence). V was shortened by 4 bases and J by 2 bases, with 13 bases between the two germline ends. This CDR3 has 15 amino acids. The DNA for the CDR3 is TGTGCCAGCAGCCGGGACCCCGGGGGCAATCAGCCCCAGCATTTT. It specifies CASSRDPGGNQPQHF.

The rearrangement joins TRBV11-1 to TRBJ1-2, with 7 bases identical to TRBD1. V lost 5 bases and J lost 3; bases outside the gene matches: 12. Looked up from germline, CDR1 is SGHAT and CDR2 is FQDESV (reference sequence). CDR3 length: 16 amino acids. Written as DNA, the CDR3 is TGTGCCAGCAGCCCGGGGAGGGGGCTCGATTACTATGGCTACACCTTC. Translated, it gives CASSPGRGLDYYGYTF. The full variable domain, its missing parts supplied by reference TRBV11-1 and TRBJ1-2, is EAEVAQSPRYKITEKSQAVAFWCDPISGHATLYWYRQILGQGPELLVQFQDESVVDDSQLPKDRFSAERLKGVDSTLKIQPAELGDSAMYLCASSPGRGLDYYGYTFGSGTRLTVV.

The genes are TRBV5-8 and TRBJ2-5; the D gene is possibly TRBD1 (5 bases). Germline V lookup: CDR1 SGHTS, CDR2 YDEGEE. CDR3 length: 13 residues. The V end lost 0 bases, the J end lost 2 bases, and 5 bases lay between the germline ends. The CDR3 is CASSLGQQETQYF. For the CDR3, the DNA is TGTGCCAGCAGCTTGGGACAGCAAGAGACCCAGTACTTC.

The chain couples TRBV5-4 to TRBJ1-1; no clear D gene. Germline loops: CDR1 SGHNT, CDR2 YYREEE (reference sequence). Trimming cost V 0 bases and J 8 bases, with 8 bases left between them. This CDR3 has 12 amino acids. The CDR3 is CASSLVPAEAFF. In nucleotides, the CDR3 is TGTGCCAGCAGCTTGGTACCTGCGGAAGCTTTCTTT. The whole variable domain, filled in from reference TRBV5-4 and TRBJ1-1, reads ETGVTQSPTHLIKTRGQQVTLRCSSQSGHNTVSWYQQALGQGPQFIFQYYREEENGRGNFPPRFSGLQFPNYSSELNVNALELDDSALYLCASSLVPAEAFFGQGTRLTVV.

The CDR3 sequence is CASSQGLSGNTIYF. In DNA, the CDR3 is TGTGCCAGCAGCCAAGGGTTGTCCGGAAACACCATATATTTT. The chain joins TRBV16 to TRBJ1-3; D gene ambiguous. Per germline, CDR1 KGHSY and CDR2 FQNENV. The CDR3 is made up of 14 amino acids. Trimming took 2 bases from V and 4 from J, leaving 9 bases between them.

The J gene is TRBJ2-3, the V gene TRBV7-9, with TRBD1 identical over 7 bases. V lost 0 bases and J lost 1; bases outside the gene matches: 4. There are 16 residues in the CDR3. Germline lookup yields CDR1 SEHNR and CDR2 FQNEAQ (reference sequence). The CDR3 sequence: CASSLAGTAGTDTQYF. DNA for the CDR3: TGTGCCAGCAGCTTAGCGGGGACAGCGGGCACAGATACGCAGTATTTT.

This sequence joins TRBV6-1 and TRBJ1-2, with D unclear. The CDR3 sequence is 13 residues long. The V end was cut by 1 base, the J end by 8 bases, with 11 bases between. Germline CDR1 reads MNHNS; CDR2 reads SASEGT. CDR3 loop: CASSEEARWGYTF. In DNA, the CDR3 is TGTGCCAGCAGTGAAGAGGCCAGATGGGGCTACACCTTC.

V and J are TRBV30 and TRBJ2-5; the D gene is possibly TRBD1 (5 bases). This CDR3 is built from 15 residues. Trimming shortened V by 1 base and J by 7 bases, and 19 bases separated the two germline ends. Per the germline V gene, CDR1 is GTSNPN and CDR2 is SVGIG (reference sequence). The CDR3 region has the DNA TGTGCCTGGAGTGGAAAGGGGCAGCAAAAAGGGACCCAGTACTTC. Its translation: CAWSGKGQQKGTQYF.

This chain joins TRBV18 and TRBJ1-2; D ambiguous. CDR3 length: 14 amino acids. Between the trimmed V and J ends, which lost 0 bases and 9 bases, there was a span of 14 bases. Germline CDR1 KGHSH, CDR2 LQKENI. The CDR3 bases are TGTGCCAGCTCACCACCGGAGGTCCGGTCCAGCTACACCTTC. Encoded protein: CASSPPEVRSSYTF.

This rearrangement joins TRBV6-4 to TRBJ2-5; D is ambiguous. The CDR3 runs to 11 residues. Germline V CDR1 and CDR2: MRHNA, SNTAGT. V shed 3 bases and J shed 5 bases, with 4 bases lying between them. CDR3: CASSEGETQYF. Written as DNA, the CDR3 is TGTGCCAGCAGTGAGGGGGAGACCCAGTACTTC.

The CDR3 coding sequence is TGTGCCAGCAGTTTAAGGGGAGGAGGGTTGACTGAAGCTTTCTTT. It codes for CASSLRGGGLTEAFF. V usage is TRBV27 and J usage is TRBJ1-1; TRBD1 is a possible D gene (5 bases). This CDR3 has 15 amino acids. Trimming stripped 2 bases from V and 5 bases from J, with 15 bases between. Germline CDR1 MNHEY, CDR2 SMNVEV (reference sequence).

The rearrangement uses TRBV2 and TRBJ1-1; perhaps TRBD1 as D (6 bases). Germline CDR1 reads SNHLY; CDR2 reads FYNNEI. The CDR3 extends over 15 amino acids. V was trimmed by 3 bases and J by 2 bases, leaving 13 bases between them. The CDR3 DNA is TGTGCCAGCAGTGACAGGGGTATACCCAACACTGAAGCTTTCTTT. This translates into CASSDRGIPNTEAFF.

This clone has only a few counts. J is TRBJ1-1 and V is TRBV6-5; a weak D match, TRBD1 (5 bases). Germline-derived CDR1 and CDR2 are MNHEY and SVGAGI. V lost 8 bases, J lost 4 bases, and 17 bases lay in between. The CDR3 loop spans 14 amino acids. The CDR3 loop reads CASSTRGGITEAFF. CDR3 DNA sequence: TGTGCCAGCTCCACCCGCGGGGGAATCACTGAAGCTTTCTTT.

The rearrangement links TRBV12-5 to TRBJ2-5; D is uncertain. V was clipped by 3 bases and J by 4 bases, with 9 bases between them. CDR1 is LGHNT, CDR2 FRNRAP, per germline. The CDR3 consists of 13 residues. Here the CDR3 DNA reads TGTGCTAGTGGTTTAGAGAGTAGAGAGACCCAGTACTTC. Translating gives CASGLESRETQYF.